This passage covers 25 T cell receptor beta chains from one sample sequenced in a study of radiation and T cells in renal cell carcinoma. The time point here: baseline pretreatment blood. The treatment here: 15 Gy SBRT to primary tumor, nephrectomy 4 weeks later. Sequencing was performed with immunoSEQ multiplex PCR; in TCRdb, only in-frame clones are kept and a portion is missing. The table lists approximately 150,000 clones, about nine tenths of them singletons. The source material was blood, sampled from a patient whose treatment included radiotherapy and nephrectomy. The receptors stem from a woman between 65 and 79 years old with renal cell carcinoma.

In its sample, this clone was seen a few times. This chain joins TRBV11-3 and TRBJ1-1; possible D gene TRBD1, 5 bases. The CDR3 has 12 residues. CDR1 and CDR2 (germline): SGHNT, YENEEA. Trimming took off 5 bases at V and 10 bases at J, with 14 bases between the two ends. The CDR3 nucleotides read TGTGCCAGCAGCCCAGGGACGGAGGGAGCTTTCTTT. Encoded protein: CASSPGTEGAFF. The full variable domain, completed using reference TRBV11-3 and TRBJ1-1, is EAGVVQSPRYKIIEKKQPVAFWCNPISGHNTLYWYLQNLGQGPELLIRYENEEAVDDSQLPKDRFSAERLKGVDSTLKIQPAELGDSAVYLCASSPGTEGAFFGQGTRLTVV.

The V call is TRBV2, the J call TRBJ1-1; 7 bases match TRBD1. The CDR3 has 14 amino acids. The V gene's germline CDR1 is SNHLY and CDR2 FYNNEI. V was pared by 7 bases and J by 0 bases, with 5 bases of the junction left unmatched. The CDR3 loop reads CASMTGWMNTEAFF. CDR3 DNA: TGTGCCAGCATGACAGGGTGGATGAACACTGAAGCTTTCTTT. Full variable domain (remainder filled in from reference TRBV2 and TRBJ1-1): EPEVTQTPSHQVTQMGQEVILRCVPISNHLYFYWYRQILGQKVEFLVSFYNNEISEKSEIFDDQFSVERPDGSNFTLKIRSTKLEDSAMYFCASMTGWMNTEAFFGQGTRLTVV.

The chain couples TRBV5-1 to TRBJ2-5; a weak D match, TRBD1 (5 bases). The CDR3 extends over 12 amino acids. Germline-derived CDR1 and CDR2 are SGHRS and YFSETQ. V gave up 2 bases and J gave up 5 bases, with 7 bases separating them. The CDR3 DNA is TGCGCCAGCAGCTTTGGGGCTGAGACCCAGTACTTC. Amino acids: CASSFGAETQYF.

The chain employs TRBV4-3 and TRBJ2-7; D ambiguous. With 0 bases removed from V and 2 bases from J, the gap between germline ends came to 11 bases. CDR3 length: 15 residues. Germline lookup yields CDR1 LGHNA and CDR2 YSLEER. In DNA, the CDR3 is TGCGCCAGCAGCCAAGATTGGGTTAAAACCTACGAGCAGTACTTC. It translates to CASSQDWVKTYEQYF.

This clone has only one observation. This rearrangement joins TRBV11-3 to TRBJ1-1, with no clear D. The CDR3 is 18 residues long. CDR1 SGHNT and CDR2 YENEEA come from the germline V gene. The V end lost 1 base, the J end lost 6 bases, and 24 bases lay between the germline ends. This chain's CDR3 is CASSLGLRSQLVEAEAFF. The CDR3 DNA follows: TGTGCCAGCAGCTTAGGGCTCCGTAGCCAGCTTGTGGAGGCTGAAGCTTTCTTT.

The rearrangement links TRBV19 to TRBJ1-2, with D possibly matching TRBD1 (6 bases). The CDR3 runs to 17 residues. V was clipped by 4 bases and J by 3 bases, with 21 bases between them. Germline CDR1 and CDR2: LNHDA and SQIVND (reference sequence). CDR3 DNA: TGTGCCAGTAGTAGCATTACGTACAGGGCGATCGACTATGGCTACACCTTC. Its translation: CASSSITYRAIDYGYTF.

The rearrangement joins TRBV5-4 to TRBJ1-2; tentatively, D is TRBD1 (6 bases). With 4 bases removed from V and 2 bases from J, the gap between germline ends came to 15 bases. This CDR3 has 15 residues. Germline V gives CDR1 SGHNT, CDR2 YYREEE (reference sequence). CDR3 bases: TGTGCCAGCAGCCCGCCGACGGGGGGCAACTATGGCTACACCTTC. It is translated as CASSPPTGGNYGYTF.

A single count supports this clone. The chain couples TRBV19 to TRBJ2-1, with TRBD1 matching over 8 bases. After removal of 2 bases from V and 0 bases from J, the junction contained 6 bases not matched to a gene. This CDR3 contains 17 residues. Germline CDR1 and CDR2: LNHDA and SQIVND (reference sequence). The CDR3 reads CASSIKGQAHSYNEQFF. The CDR3 nucleotides are TGTGCCAGTAGTATAAAGGGACAGGCACACTCCTACAATGAGCAGTTCTTC.

J is TRBJ1-5 and V is TRBV30; a possible D gene is TRBD1 (5 bases). The CDR3 runs to 15 residues. Deletions cut 0 bases from V and 2 bases from J, with 11 bases between. Germline V gives CDR1 GTSNPN, CDR2 SVGIG (reference sequence). The CDR3 DNA sequence: TGTGCCTGGAGTGTTCGGAGGGGCGGCAATCAGCCCCAGCATTTT. It encodes CAWSVRRGGNQPQHF. Looking up the rest from reference TRBV30 and TRBJ1-5 gives the full variable domain: SQTIHQWPATLVQPVGSPLSLECTVEGTSNPNLYWYRQAAGRGLQLLFYSVGIGQISSEVPQNLSASRPQDRQFILSSKKLLLSDSGFYLCAWSVRRGGNQPQHFGDGTRLSIL.

The chain couples TRBV14 to TRBJ2-7, with D unclear. Per the germline V gene, CDR1 is SGHDN and CDR2 is FVKESK. Trimming cost V 0 bases and J 2 bases, with 8 bases left between them. This CDR3 contains 14 residues. The CDR3, as DNA: TGTGCCAGCAGCCAAGAAGTAAACCCCTACGAGCAGTACTTC. It yields the protein CASSQEVNPYEQYF.

This chain connects TRBV28 to TRBJ2-1, with 8 bases matching TRBD1. The J segment lost 8 bases and the V segment lost 5 bases, leaving 5 bases of the junction unmatched. The germline V gene encodes CDR1 MDHEN and CDR2 SYDVKM. The CDR3 has 13 residues. The CDR3 region is CASSLPRGHEQFF. The CDR3 nucleotides read TGTGCCAGCAGTCTTCCCAGGGGGCATGAGCAGTTCTTC.

In nucleotides, the CDR3 is TGTGCCAGCTCACCACTCCAGGGTGCTGAGCCCCAGCATTTT. This sequence encodes CASSPLQGAEPQHF. The chain employs TRBV18 and TRBJ1-5; D might be TRBD1 (5 bases). CDR3 size: 14 residues. The germline V gene has CDR1 KGHSH and CDR2 LQKENI. Trimming shortened V by 1 base and J by 8 bases, and 12 bases separated the two germline ends.

The chain links TRBV6-5 to TRBJ1-5, with D possibly matching TRBD1 (5 bases). V was cut by 0 bases and J by 4 bases, with 10 bases left in between. There are 15 residues in the CDR3. CDR1 MNHEY and CDR2 SVGAGI come from the germline V gene. In DNA, the CDR3 is TGTGCCAGCAGTTACTCAGTGGGGGGGAATCAGCCCCAGCATTTT. It specifies CASSYSVGGNQPQHF.

Written as DNA, the CDR3 is TGTGCCAGCAGTTACCCATCAGGGAGCAATCAGCCCCAGCATTTT. This gives the protein CASSYPSGSNQPQHF. V and J are TRBV6-6 and TRBJ1-5; D is perhaps TRBD1 (5 bases). Trimming removed 2 bases at V and 1 base at J, with 9 bases between. The germline CDR1 and CDR2 sequences are MNHNY and SVGAGI (reference sequence). The CDR3 is 15 residues long.

The rearrangement links TRBV19 to TRBJ2-1; 10 nucleotides align to TRBD1. CDR3 length: 16 residues. Per germline, CDR1 LNHDA and CDR2 SQIVND (reference sequence). Trimming took 5 bases from V and 6 from J; bases not matched to a gene: 10. CDR3 protein: CASSSPRDRGGNEQFF. CDR3 in DNA: TGTGCCAGTAGTTCACCCCGGGACAGGGGTGGCAATGAGCAGTTCTTC.

The chain employs TRBV9 and TRBJ1-1; weak D call: TRBD1 (5 bases). Trimming shortened V by 3 bases and J by 10 bases, and 7 bases separated the two germline ends. The germline V gene has CDR1 SGDLS and CDR2 YYNGEE. The CDR3 contains 10 residues. This chain's CDR3 is CASSAQGAFF. The CDR3 nucleotides read TGTGCCAGCAGCGCTCAGGGAGCTTTCTTT.

A single count supports this clone. CDR3 sequence reads: CASSPMDSGGYTF. CDR3 DNA sequence: TGTGCCAGCTCACCAATGGACAGCGGTGGCTACACCTTC. The chain carries TRBV18 and TRBJ1-2; TRBD1 is a possible D gene (6 bases). The germline V gene has CDR1 KGHSH and CDR2 LQKENI. Trimming left V 2 bases short and J 7 bases short, with 11 bases between. The CDR3 totals 13 residues.

This chain links TRBV19 with TRBJ2-1; TRBD1 aligns across 8 bases. V dropped 3 bases and J dropped 0; count of bases not matched to a gene: 4. Germline V gene lookup returns CDR1 LNHDA and CDR2 SQIVND (reference sequence). The CDR3 is made up of 16 amino acids. CDR3 sequence: CASSIGQGSSYNEQFF. DNA of the CDR3: TGTGCCAGTAGTATCGGACAGGGTAGCTCCTACAATGAGCAGTTCTTC.

The V gene is TRBV7-2, the J gene TRBJ2-1; D call uncertain. The germline V gene encodes CDR1 SGHTA and CDR2 FQGNSA. The CDR3 sequence is 12 residues long. The V end lost 4 bases, the J end lost 12 bases, and 13 bases lay between the germline ends. The CDR3 nucleotides read TGTGCCAGCAGCTCCTTGTCAGGTGGGCAGTTCTTC. This encodes CASSSLSGGQFF.

The rearrangement uses TRBV2 and TRBJ1-2, with a tentative D call TRBD1 (5 bases). This CDR3 spans 13 amino acids. Looked up from germline, CDR1 is SNHLY and CDR2 is FYNNEI. V gave up 4 bases and J gave up 4 bases, with 10 bases separating them. The CDR3 DNA is TGTGCCAGCAGTGTCCGACAGAGCTATGGCTACACCTTC. This translates into CASSVRQSYGYTF. Together with reference TRBV2 and TRBJ1-2, the CDR3 gives the full variable domain: EPEVTQTPSHQVTQMGQEVILRCVPISNHLYFYWYRQILGQKVEFLVSFYNNEISEKSEIFDDQFSVERPDGSNFTLKIRSTKLEDSAMYFCASSVRQSYGYTFGSGTRLTVV.

In its sample, this clone was seen a few times. The chain couples TRBV30 to TRBJ1-1; TRBD1 might be the D (6 bases). The germline V and J ends were trimmed by 3 bases and 6 bases, with 17 bases remaining between them. Germline assignment: CDR1 GTSNPN and CDR2 SVGIG (reference sequence). The length of the CDR3 is 14 residues. CDR3 DNA: TGTGCCTGGAGAAGGGGGAAGGGTATCTCTGAAGCTTTCTTT. This sequence encodes CAWRRGKGISEAFF.

V and J are TRBV28 and TRBJ1-2; D gene ambiguous. The length of the CDR3 is 13 residues. With 6 bases removed from V and 2 bases from J, the gap between germline ends came to 10 bases. Per germline, CDR1 MDHEN and CDR2 SYDVKM. As DNA, the CDR3 is TGTGCCAGCAGCTGGACGGGGAACTATGGCTACACCTTC. This gives the protein CASSWTGNYGYTF.

The chain has TRBV27 and TRBJ1-2; D ambiguous. Germline V gene sequence: CDR1 MNHEY, CDR2 SMNVEV (reference sequence). This CDR3 is 12 amino acids long. V lost 4 bases, J lost 8 bases, and 11 bases lay in between. In DNA, the CDR3 is TGTGCCAGCAGTTCCCCCGGCGGGGGCTACACCTTC. As protein: CASSSPGGGYTF.

This chain joins TRBV7-2 and TRBJ1-5; D gene ambiguous. V shed 2 bases and J shed 3 bases, with 8 bases lying between them. Germline CDR1 SGHTA, CDR2 FQGNSA. The CDR3 is 14 amino acids. The CDR3 protein is CASSLMDSNQPQHF. The DNA for the CDR3 is TGTGCCAGCAGCTTAATGGACTCCAATCAGCCCCAGCATTTT.

V is TRBV28 and J is TRBJ2-7; D uncertain. The CDR3 contains 15 residues. Germline loops: CDR1 MDHEN, CDR2 SYDVKM. V was pared by 1 base and J by 2 bases, with 12 bases between. CDR3 bases: TGTGCCAGCAGTTTATCCCAACCTGGGGCCTACGAGCAGTACTTC. Amino acid sequence: CASSLSQPGAYEQYF.